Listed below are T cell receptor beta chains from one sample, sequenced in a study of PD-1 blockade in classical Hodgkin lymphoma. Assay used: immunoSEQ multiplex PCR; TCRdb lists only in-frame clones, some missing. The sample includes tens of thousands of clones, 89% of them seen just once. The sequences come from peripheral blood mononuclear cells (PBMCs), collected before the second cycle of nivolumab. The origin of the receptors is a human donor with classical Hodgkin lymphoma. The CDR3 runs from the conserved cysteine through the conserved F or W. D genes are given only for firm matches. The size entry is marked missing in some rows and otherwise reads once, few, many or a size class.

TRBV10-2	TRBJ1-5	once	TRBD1	CASRETGLGQPQHF	TGCGCCAGCAGGGAGACAGGGCTAGGTCAGCCCCAGCATTTT
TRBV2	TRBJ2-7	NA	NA	CAIHLSYEQYF	TGTGCCATTCATCTGTCCTACGAGCAGTACTTC
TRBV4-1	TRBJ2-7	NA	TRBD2	CASSQLAGGHEQYF	TGCGCCAGCAGCCAACTAGCGGGGGGCCACGAGCAGTACTTC
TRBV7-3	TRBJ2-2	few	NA	CASSLNPGANTGELFF	TGTGCCAGCAGCTTAAATCCAGGGGCTAACACCGGGGAGCTGTTTTTT
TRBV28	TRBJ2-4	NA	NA	CASSPTFWGRGPKTQYF	TGTGCCAGCAGTCCCACCTTCTGGGGGCGCGGGCCAAAAACTCAGTACTTC
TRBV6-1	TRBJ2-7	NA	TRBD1	CASRFSTGDTYEQYF	TGTGCCAGCAGATTTTCGACAGGGGATACCTACGAGCAGTACTTC
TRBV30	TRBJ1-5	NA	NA	CAWSRQGNQPQHF	TGTGCCTGGAGCCGTCAGGGGAATCAGCCCCAGCATTTT
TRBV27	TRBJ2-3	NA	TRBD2	CASSPSGGFTDTQYF	TGTGCCAGCAGTCCCAGCGGGGGGTTTACAGATACGCAGTATTTT
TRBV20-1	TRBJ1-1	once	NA	CRPGLRTEAFF	TGCAGGCCAGGGTTACGAACTGAAGCTTTCTTT
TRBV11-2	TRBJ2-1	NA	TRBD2	CASSLGSSGSGTYNEQFF	TGTGCCAGCAGCTTAGGGTCTAGCGGGAGTGGAACCTACAATGAGCAGTTCTTC
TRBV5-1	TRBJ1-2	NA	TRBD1	CASSHQGVEGYGYTF	TGCGCCAGCAGCCACCAGGGGGTAGAGGGCTATGGCTACACCTTC
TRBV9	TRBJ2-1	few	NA	CASSVHNYNEQFF	TGTGCCAGCAGCGTTCACAACTACAATGAGCAGTTCTTC
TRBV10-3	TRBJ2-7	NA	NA	CAISESTTGYEQYF	TGTGCCATCAGTGAGTCGACTACGGGCTACGAGCAGTACTTC
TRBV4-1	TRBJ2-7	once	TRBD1	CASSQVLDRAHEQYF	TGCGCCAGCAGCCAGGTTCTGGACAGGGCCCACGAGCAGTACTTC
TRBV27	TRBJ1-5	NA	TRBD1	CASSLEGANQPQHF	TGTGCCAGCAGTTTAGAGGGGGCTAATCAGCCCCAGCATTTT
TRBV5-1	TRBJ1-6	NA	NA	CASSLDQINSPLHF	TGCGCCAGCAGCTTGGACCAAATAAATTCACCCCTCCACTTT
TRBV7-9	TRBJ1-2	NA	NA	CASSLAPQGINYGYTF	TGTGCCAGCAGCTTAGCCCCCCAGGGCATTAACTATGGCTACACCTTC
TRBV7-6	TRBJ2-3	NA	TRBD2	CASSLAQTSLGTDTQYF	TGTGCCAGCAGCTTAGCTCAGACTAGCCTCGGCACAGATACGCAGTATTTT
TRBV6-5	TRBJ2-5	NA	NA	CASSYAGFEETQYF	TGTGCCAGCAGTTACGCGGGTTTTGAAGAGACCCAGTACTTC
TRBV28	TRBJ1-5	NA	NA	CASGQGATSNQPQHF	TGTGCCAGCGGCCAGGGTGCAACGAGCAATCAGCCCCAGCATTTT
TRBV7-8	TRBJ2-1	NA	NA	CASSLYGRDNEQFF	TGTGCCAGCAGCTTATATGGCAGGGACAATGAGCAGTTCTTC
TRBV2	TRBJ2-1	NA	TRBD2	CASSDPGLAGGAYNEQFF	TGTGCCAGCAGTGACCCTGGACTAGCGGGAGGGGCCTACAATGAGCAGTTCTTC
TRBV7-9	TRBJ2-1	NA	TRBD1	CASRSGTGGRFF	TGTGCCAGCAGGTCCGGGACAGGGGGACGGTTCTTC
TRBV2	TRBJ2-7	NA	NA	CASCGAAYEQYF	TGTGCCAGCTGCGGGGCTGCCTACGAGCAGTACTTC
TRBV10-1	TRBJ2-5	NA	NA	CASSYRVGETQYF	TGCGCCAGCAGTTACAGGGTCGGAGAGACCCAGTACTTC